The table lists the clone carrying this T cell receptor (beta chain) with many counts. The data were taken from a study of T-cell reconstitution after alpha-beta-depleted transplantation in children. A TCRbeta library incorporating unique molecular identifiers was prepared. TCRdb re-called the PCR reads through MiXCR, storing one row per CDR3 protein. This sample carries about 300,000 distinct CDR3 sequences, around 10% of them seen once, and the ten largest clones take about 8%. This sequence originates from a boy under two years old with acute myeloid leukemia, due to receive a stem cell transplant. The sequencing used PBMCs, collected before TCRalphabeta/CD19-depleted stem cell transplant.

CDR3: CASSLMGENNQPQHF. In DNA, the CDR3 is TGTGCCAGCAGCTTAATGGGGGAGAACAATCAGCCCCAGCATTTT. V gene TRBV7-2 combines with J gene TRBJ1-5; weak D call: TRBD1 (5 bases). This CDR3 is 15 amino acids long. In germline, CDR1 is SGHTA, CDR2 FQGNSA. The germline V and J ends were trimmed by 2 bases and 3 bases, with 11 bases remaining between them.